The next 18 T cell receptor beta chains were all read from a single sample in a study of neurological immune-mediated disorders. TCRdb reprocessed the 5' RACE reads via MiXCR and lists one record per CDR3 protein. The repertoire includes roughly 50,000 distinct CDR3 sequences, roughly 17% of them detected once, and roughly 4.4% sits in the top ten. Material for sequencing was PBMCs. The receptors here all came from a man in his 60s in good health.

This clonotype was seen at least ten times. V and J are TRBV6-2 or TRBV6-3 and TRBJ1-5; D is perhaps TRBD1 (5 bases). CDR3 length: 14 residues. Deletions cut 8 bases from V and 0 bases from J, with 11 bases between. Germline V gene lookup returns CDR1 MNHEY and CDR2 SVGEGT. The CDR3 is CASGRVYSNQPQHF. For the CDR3, the DNA is TGTGCCAGCGGCAGGGTATATAGCAATCAGCCCCAGCATTTT.

In its sample, this clonotype was seen many times. The chain links TRBV7-9 to TRBJ1-5, with TRBD1 matching 9 bases. CDR3 length: 17 amino acids. Trimming at V came to 4 bases and at J to 0 bases, leaving 7 bases not matched to a gene. Germline V gene data show CDR1 as SEHNR and CDR2 as FQNEAQ (reference sequence). The CDR3 protein is CASSYGTGTFSNQPQHF. The DNA of the CDR3 is TGTGCCAGCAGCTATGGGACAGGGACCTTTAGCAATCAGCCCCAGCATTTT.

The sample holds many counts of this clonotype. The chain recombines TRBV29-1 with TRBJ2-5; 11 bases are a match to TRBD2. CDR1 SQVTM and CDR2 ANQGSEA come from the germline V gene. The CDR3 extends over 16 amino acids. Trimming took 0 bases from V and 5 from J; bases not matched to a gene: 8. CDR3 sequence: CSVEDPLAGVRETQYF. The CDR3 DNA reads as TGCAGCGTTGAAGATCCACTAGCGGGAGTACGGGAGACCCAGTACTTC.

This clonotype has ten or more counts. The chain employs TRBV28 and TRBJ2-3, with D perhaps being TRBD1 or TRBD2 (6 bases each). This CDR3 comprises 15 residues. V lost 7 bases to trimming and J lost 5 bases, with 19 bases between them. From germline, CDR1 is MDHEN and CDR2 SYDVKM. The CDR3, as DNA: TGTGCCAGCACTTCCCCTTTGGGGGGCAGAGATACGCAGTATTTT. Protein: CASTSPLGGRDTQYF. The full variable domain, its missing parts supplied by reference TRBV28 and TRBJ2-3, is DVKVTQSSRYLVKRTGEKVFLECVQDMDHENMFWYRQDPGLGLRLIYFSYDVKMKEKGDIPEGYSVSREKKERFSLILESASTNQTSMYLCASTSPLGGRDTQYFGPGTRLTVL.

The table lists this clonotype with many counts. The genes are TRBV7-2 and TRBJ2-7; D is unclear. The CDR3 runs to 16 residues. Looked up from germline, CDR1 is SGHTA and CDR2 is FQGNSA. Trimming cost V 0 bases and J 4 bases, with 16 bases left between them. The CDR3 loop reads CASSLARMPAAYEQYF. DNA for the CDR3: TGTGCCAGCAGCTTAGCGAGGATGCCCGCTGCTTACGAGCAGTACTTC.

This clonotype was seen a handful of times. The CDR3 loop reads CASSYDSVRGAANEQFF. CDR3 sequence (DNA): TGTGCCAGCAGTTACGATTCTGTCCGGGGGGCGGCCAATGAGCAGTTCTTC. J is TRBJ2-1 and V is TRBV6-6; D perhaps matches TRBD2 (7 bases). The CDR3 covers 17 residues. The germline V and J ends were trimmed by 2 bases and 6 bases, with 20 bases remaining between them. Looked up from germline, CDR1 is MNHNY and CDR2 is SVGAGI (reference sequence).

This clonotype was picked up many times. The genes are TRBV9 and TRBJ1-2, with D unresolved. Between the trimmed V and J ends, which lost 0 bases and 4 bases, there was a span of 13 bases. CDR1 is SGDLS, CDR2 YYNGEE, per germline. CDR3 length: 15 residues. CDR3 region: CASSVVPDVVYGYTF. In DNA form, the CDR3 reads TGTGCCAGCAGCGTAGTTCCAGACGTTGTCTATGGCTACACCTTC.

This clonotype came up many times. The chain links TRBV7-2 to TRBJ1-2; the D gene is possibly TRBD1 (6 bases). V was shortened by 5 bases and J by 6 bases, with 19 bases between the two germline ends. Looked up from germline, CDR1 is SGHTA and CDR2 is FQGNSA. The CDR3 runs 15 residues. The CDR3 DNA reads as TGTGCCAGCAGCCTCTTTCCAGGGGATTGGAATGGCTACACCTTC. The encoded protein is CASSLFPGDWNGYTF.

This clonotype appeared many times. The chain uses TRBV7-3 and TRBJ2-1, with 16 bases fitting TRBD2. CDR1 and CDR2 from the germline V gene are SGHTA and FQGTGA. The CDR3 loop spans 16 amino acids. J lost 9 bases, V lost 4 bases, and 6 bases had no gene match. The CDR3 bases are TGTGCCAGCAGCTCGGGACTAGCGGGAGGGCGGCTTGAGCAGTTCTTC. Its translation is CASSSGLAGGRLEQFF.

The genes are TRBV7-6 and TRBJ2-3, with no clear D. CDR3 size: 11 residues. CDR1 and CDR2 (germline): SGHVS, FNYEAQ. The V end was cut by 3 bases, the J end by 5 bases, with 3 bases between. The CDR3 here is CASSFGDTQYF. CDR3 nucleotides: TGTGCCAGCAGCTTCGGAGATACGCAGTATTTT. Together with reference TRBV7-6 and TRBJ2-3, the CDR3 gives the full variable domain: GAGVSQSPRYKVTKRGQDVALRCDPISGHVSLYWYRQALGQGPEFLTYFNYEAQQDKSGLPNDRFSAERPEGSISTLTIQRTEQRDSAMYRCASSFGDTQYFGPGTRLTVL.

This clonotype was recorded at least ten times. This chain links TRBV9 with TRBJ2-3, with D maybe TRBD1 (6 bases). CDR3 length equals 13 residues. Per germline, CDR1 SGDLS and CDR2 YYNGEE. Trimming pared 4 bases from V and 4 bases from J, leaving 10 bases between. The CDR3 DNA follows: TGTGCCAGCAGCCCCCGACAGGCAGATACGCAGTATTTT. Translation gives CASSPRQADTQYF.

The chain has TRBV7-8 and TRBJ2-3; 7 bases fit TRBD2. The CDR3 totals 15 residues. The junction had 4 bases not matched to a gene; V was cut back by 4 bases and J by 0 bases. Germline CDR1 is SGHVS and CDR2 is FQNEAQ. The CDR3, as DNA: TGTGCCAGCAGCTCTCTAGCGGCTAGCACAGATACGCAGTATTTT. Translation gives CASSSLAASTDTQYF.

This clonotype was recorded many times. V usage is TRBV6-5 and J usage is TRBJ2-3, with 10 bases fitting TRBD2. Germline CDR1 MNHEY, CDR2 SVGAGI. The CDR3 totals 14 residues. V lost 6 bases, J lost 3 bases, and 3 bases stayed unmatched. The CDR3 DNA is TGTGCCAGCAGGTCTAGCGGGGGTACAGATACGCAGTATTTT. This translates into CASRSSGGTDTQYF.

A note on this clonotype: One junction end does not reproduce the germline sequence, and a read error may be involved. The CDR3 here is CASREMPGTGGILAKNVQYF. For the CDR3, the DNA is TGTGCCAGCAGAGAGATGCCAGGGACAGGGGGGATACTAGCCAAAAACGTTCAGTACTTC. The V gene is TRBV6-6, the J gene TRBJ2-4; the match to TRBD1 covers 11 bases. The CDR3 is 20 amino acids. Germline V gene lookup returns CDR1 MNHNY and CDR2 SVGAGI (reference sequence).

V and J are TRBV20-1 and TRBJ1-1; 7 bases align to TRBD1. This CDR3 has 14 residues. Germline V gene sequence: CDR1 DFQATT, CDR2 SNEGSKA (reference sequence). The V segment lost 2 bases and the J segment 1 base; nucleotides outside the gene matches: 4. CDR3 residues: CSARRDRSNTEAFF. DNA for the CDR3: TGCAGTGCTAGAAGGGACAGATCGAACACTGAAGCTTTCTTT.

Ten or more counts support this clonotype. This chain links TRBV12-3 or TRBV12-4 with TRBJ2-1; no clear D gene. Trimming stripped 1 base from V and 5 bases from J, with 6 bases between. CDR3 length: 13 amino acids. CDR3 coding DNA: TGTGCCAGCAGTTTAGGGCAGAACAATGAGCAGTTCTTC. Translated: CASSLGQNNEQFF.

This clonotype was seen at least ten times. The chain employs TRBV20-1 and TRBJ2-1; weak D call: TRBD2 (5 bases). Germline V gives CDR1 DFQATT, CDR2 SNEGSKA (reference sequence). This CDR3 has 11 residues. V lost 4 bases to trimming and J lost 5 bases, with 6 bases between them. The CDR3 region is CSATRDNEQFF. CDR3 coding DNA: TGCAGTGCTACGAGGGACAATGAGCAGTTCTTC.

There are many counts of this clonotype. The rearrangement links TRBV6-6 to TRBJ2-7, with a weak D call TRBD2 (6 bases). This CDR3 contains 12 residues. V lost 6 bases and J 3 bases, leaving 9 bases between the germline ends. Germline-derived CDR1 and CDR2 are MNHNY and SVGAGI (reference sequence). CDR3 DNA: TGTGCCAGCAGCGCCGGGGGCTACGAGCAGTACTTC. This codes for CASSAGGYEQYF.